These 5 T cell receptor beta chains originate from one sample sequenced in a study of control samples from healthy donors and cancer patients. Assay: immunoSEQ multiplex PCR; the TCRdb copy retains only in-frame clones and omits some. This repertoire includes roughly 190,000 clones. Sequencing input: blood. The receptors were sampled from a woman in her 30s in good health.

This sequence joins TRBV6-5 and TRBJ1-3; D is unclear. V was clipped by 5 bases and J by 4 bases, with 12 bases between them. Germline V gene lookup returns CDR1 MNHEY and CDR2 SVGAGI. The CDR3 sequence is 14 residues long. The CDR3 DNA reads TGTGCCAGCAGTCCACCTGGGTTCGGAAACACCATATATTTT. Protein sequence: CASSPPGFGNTIYF.

The chain couples TRBV6-5 to TRBJ2-7; D unclear. Germline CDR1 reads MNHEY; CDR2 reads SVGAGI. This CDR3 has 11 residues. Trimming stripped 8 bases from V and 3 bases from J, with 8 bases between. CDR3 nucleotide sequence: TGTGCCAGCTCGGATAACTACGAGCAGTACTTC. This translates into CASSDNYEQYF.

The chain is built from TRBV9 and TRBJ2-2; TRBD1 agrees at 11 bases. From germline, CDR1 is SGDLS and CDR2 YYNGEE. Trimming took 3 bases from V and 2 from J; bases not matched to a gene: 3. The CDR3 length is 16 residues. As DNA, the CDR3 is TGTGCCAGCAGCGCAGGACAGGGGGCCAACACCGGGGAGCTGTTTTTT. Encoded protein: CASSAGQGANTGELFF.

The chain combines TRBV28 with TRBJ2-7, with D tentatively TRBD2 (5 bases). This CDR3 comprises 12 residues. Per germline, CDR1 MDHEN and CDR2 SYDVKM. V was shortened by 8 bases and J by 0 bases, with 8 bases between the two germline ends. This CDR3 is CASGLSSYEQYF. The DNA for the CDR3 is TGTGCCAGCGGACTTAGCTCCTACGAGCAGTACTTC.

The chain's CDR3 is CASSILSGAAGELFF. As DNA, the CDR3 is TGTGCCAGTAGTATATTGTCGGGGGCGGCCGGGGAGCTGTTTTTT. This chain connects TRBV19 to TRBJ2-2, with D perhaps TRBD1 or TRBD2 (6 bases each). The CDR3 runs to 15 residues. Germline CDR1 LNHDA, CDR2 SQIVND (reference sequence). V lost 2 bases and J lost 6, with 13 bases in between.